The clone carrying this T cell receptor beta chain showed up just a few times. Its antigen is as yet unknown. The record originates from a study of CD8 T cells in ankylosing spondylitis. Quantitative 5'-RACE with molecular barcodes produced the TCR beta libraries. TCRdb independently ran MiXCR on the 5' RACE reads; one entry per CDR3 protein. The repertoire holds around 230,000 distinct CDR3 sequences, roughly 8.2% seen once, with about 5% in the top ten. Broader study findings: Previously reported in reactive arthritis synovial fluid and blood were some of the motif variants. In ankylosing spondylitis blood, a motif of roughly eight highly homologous TCR beta variants appeared characteristic. Disease-linked clones bore a CD8+ phenotype and were relatively rare in peripheral blood.

The V end was cut by 3 bases, the J end by 5 bases, with 12 bases between. The CDR3 covers 14 residues. CDR1 LNHDA and CDR2 SQIVND come from the germline V gene (reference sequence). Source material: blood, either unsorted or a sorted T cell fraction (not recorded which). The chain uses TRBV19 and TRBJ2-3; D unclear. The TCR comes from a female donor with ankylosing spondylitis or in good health (not recorded which). The CDR3 spells CASSIGRSVDTQYF. The DNA for the CDR3 is TGTGCCAGTAGTATTGGCAGATCAGTAGATACGCAGTATTTT.